This T cell receptor beta chain was captured in a study of cytomegalovirus exposure and HLA in healthy donors. General observations from the study: TCR beta chains associated with HLA were, in a later analysis, more clonally expanded than equally common others. In vitro checks showed that a few CMV-associated chains really do target CMV antigens.

Unrecorded immune exposures were likely, despite nominal health at sampling. The V gene end was trimmed by 5 bases and the J gene end by 2 bases; junction bases not matched to a gene: 2. Germline V gene lookup returns CDR1 GTSNPN and CDR2 SVGIG (reference sequence). The CDR3 covers 14 residues. In its sample, this clone was seen a few times. Its antigen is undetermined. It was with 60 Vbeta and 13 Jbeta primers that the PCR ran. The method was immunoSEQ multiplex PCR; TCRdb's version includes in-frame clones alone and lacks a portion of them. The sample includes approximately 120,000 clones, about two thirds of them seen just once.

The TCR comes from a woman aged 70-85 years in good health and CMV-seropositive. Material: PBMCs. J is TRBJ2-1 and V is TRBV30, with 11 nucleotides matching TRBD2. CDR3 in DNA: TGTGCCTGGGATAGCGGGGGGGCCTACAATGAGCAGTTCTTC. It codes for CAWDSGGAYNEQFF.